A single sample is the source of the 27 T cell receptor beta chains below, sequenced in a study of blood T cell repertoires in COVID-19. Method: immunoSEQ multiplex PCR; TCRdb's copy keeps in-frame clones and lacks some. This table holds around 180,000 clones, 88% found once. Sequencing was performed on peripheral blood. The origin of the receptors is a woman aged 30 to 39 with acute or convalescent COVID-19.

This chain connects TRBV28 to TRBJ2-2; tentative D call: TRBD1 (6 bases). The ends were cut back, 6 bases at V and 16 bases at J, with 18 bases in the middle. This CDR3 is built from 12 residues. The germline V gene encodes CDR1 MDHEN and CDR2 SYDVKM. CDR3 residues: CASSRWGTREFF. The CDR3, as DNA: TGTGCCAGCAGCCGGTGGGGGACAAGGGAGTTTTTT.

In DNA, the CDR3 is TGTGCCAGCAGCTTACTGGCTCTTCAGTTCTTC. Amino acids: CASSLLALQFF. The rearrangement uses TRBV11-2 and TRBJ2-1, with D unresolved. CDR3 size: 11 residues. The germline V gene encodes CDR1 SGHAT and CDR2 FQNNGV. The V and J ends lost 2 bases and 13 bases respectively, with 9 bases between them.

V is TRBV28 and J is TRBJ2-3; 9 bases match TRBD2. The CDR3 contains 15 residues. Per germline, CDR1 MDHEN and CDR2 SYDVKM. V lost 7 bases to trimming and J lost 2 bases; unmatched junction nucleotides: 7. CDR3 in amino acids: CASTEAGGITDTQYF. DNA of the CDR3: TGTGCCAGCACCGAAGCGGGAGGTATCACAGATACGCAGTATTTT.

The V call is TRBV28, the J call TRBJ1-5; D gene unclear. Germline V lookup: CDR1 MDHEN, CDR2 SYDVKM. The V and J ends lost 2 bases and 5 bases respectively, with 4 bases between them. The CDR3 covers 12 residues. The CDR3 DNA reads TGTGCCAGCAGTTTAGAGGATCAGCCCCAGCATTTT. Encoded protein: CASSLEDQPQHF.

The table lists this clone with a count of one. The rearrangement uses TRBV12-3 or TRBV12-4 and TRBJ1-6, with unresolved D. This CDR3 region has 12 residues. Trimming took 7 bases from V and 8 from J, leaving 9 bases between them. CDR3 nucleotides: TGTGCCAGCATCCCTAGATATTCACCCCTCCACTTT. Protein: CASIPRYSPLHF.

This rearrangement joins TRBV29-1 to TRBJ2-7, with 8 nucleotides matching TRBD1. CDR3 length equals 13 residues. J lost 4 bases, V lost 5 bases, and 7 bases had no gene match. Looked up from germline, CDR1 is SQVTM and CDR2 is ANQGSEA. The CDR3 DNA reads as TGCAGCGTTACAGGGGGAGAAAGTTACGAGCAGTACTTC. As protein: CSVTGGESYEQYF.

The CDR3 bases are TGTGCCAGCAGTTTGGGACAGGGCCCAGGGTATTTT. It specifies CASSLGQGPGYF. The gene calls are TRBV28 and TRBJ2-3, with 9 bases matching TRBD1. The CDR3 covers 12 residues. The J segment lost 14 bases and the V segment lost 3 bases, leaving 6 bases of the junction unmatched. CDR1 is MDHEN, CDR2 SYDVKM, per germline.

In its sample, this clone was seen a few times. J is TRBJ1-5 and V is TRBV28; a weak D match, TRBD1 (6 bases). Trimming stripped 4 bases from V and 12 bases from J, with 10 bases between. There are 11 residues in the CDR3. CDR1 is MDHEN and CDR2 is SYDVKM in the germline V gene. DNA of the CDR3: TGTGCCAGCAGTTCGCACAGGGTCCAGCATTTT. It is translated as CASSSHRVQHF. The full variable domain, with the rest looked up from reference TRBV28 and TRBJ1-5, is DVKVTQSSRYLVKRTGEKVFLECVQDMDHENMFWYRQDPGLGLRLIYFSYDVKMKEKGDIPEGYSVSREKKERFSLILESASTNQTSMYLCASSSHRVQHFGDGTRLSIL.

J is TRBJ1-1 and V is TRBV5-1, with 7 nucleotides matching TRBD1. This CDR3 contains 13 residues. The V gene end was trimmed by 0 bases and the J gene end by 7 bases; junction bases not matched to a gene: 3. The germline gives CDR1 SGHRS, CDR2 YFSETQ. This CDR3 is CASSLAGQVEAFF. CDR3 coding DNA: TGCGCCAGCAGCTTGGCCGGACAGGTTGAAGCTTTCTTT.

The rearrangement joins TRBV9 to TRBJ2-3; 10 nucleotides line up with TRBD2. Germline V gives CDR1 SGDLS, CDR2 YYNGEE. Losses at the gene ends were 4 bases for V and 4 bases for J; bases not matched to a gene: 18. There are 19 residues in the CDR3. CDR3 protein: CASSPLLPSGSLNADTQYF. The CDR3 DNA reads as TGTGCCAGCAGCCCCCTCCTACCTAGCGGGAGCCTAAATGCAGATACGCAGTATTTT.

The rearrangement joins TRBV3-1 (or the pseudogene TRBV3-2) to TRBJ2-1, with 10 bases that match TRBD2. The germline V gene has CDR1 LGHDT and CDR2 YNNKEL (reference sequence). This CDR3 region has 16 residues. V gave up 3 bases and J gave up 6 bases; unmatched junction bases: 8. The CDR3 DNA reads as TGTGCCAGCAGCCAGCTGGGAGCGGGAGGGCCCAATGAGCAGTTCTTC. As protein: CASSQLGAGGPNEQFF.

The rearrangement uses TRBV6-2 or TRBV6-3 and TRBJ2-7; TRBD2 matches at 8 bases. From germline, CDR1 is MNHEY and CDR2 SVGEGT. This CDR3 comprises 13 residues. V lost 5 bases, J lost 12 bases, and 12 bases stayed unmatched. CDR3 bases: TGTGCCAGCAGTGCCCACGGGACTAGTTCCATGTACTTC. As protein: CASSAHGTSSMYF.

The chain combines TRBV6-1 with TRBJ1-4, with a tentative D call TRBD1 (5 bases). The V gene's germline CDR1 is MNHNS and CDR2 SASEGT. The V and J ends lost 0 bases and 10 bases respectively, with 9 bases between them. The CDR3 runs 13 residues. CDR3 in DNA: TGTGCCAGCAGTGAAGCGCGTAGGGGAAAACTGTTTTTT. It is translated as CASSEARRGKLFF.

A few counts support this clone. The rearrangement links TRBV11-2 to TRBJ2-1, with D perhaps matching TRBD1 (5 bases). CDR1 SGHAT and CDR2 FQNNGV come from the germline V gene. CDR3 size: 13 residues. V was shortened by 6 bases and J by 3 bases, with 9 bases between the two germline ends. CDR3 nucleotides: TGTGCCAGCAGGGCAGACAGCTACAATGAGCAGTTCTTC. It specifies CASRADSYNEQFF.

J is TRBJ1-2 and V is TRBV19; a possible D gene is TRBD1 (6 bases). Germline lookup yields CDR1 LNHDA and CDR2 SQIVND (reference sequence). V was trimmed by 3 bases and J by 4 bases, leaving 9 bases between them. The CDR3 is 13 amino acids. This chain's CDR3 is CASSIGQSYGYTF. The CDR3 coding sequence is TGTGCCAGTAGTATCGGACAGTCCTATGGCTACACCTTC.

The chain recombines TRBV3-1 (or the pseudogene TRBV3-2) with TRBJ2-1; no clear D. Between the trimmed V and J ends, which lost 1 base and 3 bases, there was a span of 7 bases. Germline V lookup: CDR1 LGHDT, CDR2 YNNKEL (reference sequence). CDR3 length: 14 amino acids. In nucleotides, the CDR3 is TGTGCCAGCAGCCAAGCTGTATACTACAATGAGCAGTTCTTC. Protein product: CASSQAVYYNEQFF.

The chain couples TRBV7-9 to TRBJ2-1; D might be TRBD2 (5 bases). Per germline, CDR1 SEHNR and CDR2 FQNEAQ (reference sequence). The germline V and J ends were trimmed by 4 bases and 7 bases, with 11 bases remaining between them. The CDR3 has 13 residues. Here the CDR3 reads CASSSQGGNEQFF. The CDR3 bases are TGTGCCAGCAGCTCCCAAGGCGGGAATGAGCAGTTCTTC. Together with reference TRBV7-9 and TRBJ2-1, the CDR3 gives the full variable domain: DTGVSQNPRHKITKRGQNVTFRCDPISEHNRLYWYRQTLGQGPEFLTYFQNEAQLEKSRLLSDRFSAERPKGSFSTLEIQRTEQGDSAMYLCASSSQGGNEQFFGPGTRLTVL.

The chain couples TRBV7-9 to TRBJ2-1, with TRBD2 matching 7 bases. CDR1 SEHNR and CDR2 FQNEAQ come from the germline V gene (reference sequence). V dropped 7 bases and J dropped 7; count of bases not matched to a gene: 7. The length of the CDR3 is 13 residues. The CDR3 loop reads CASTGRGGNEQFF. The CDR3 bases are TGTGCCAGCACCGGCCGCGGGGGAAATGAGCAGTTCTTC.

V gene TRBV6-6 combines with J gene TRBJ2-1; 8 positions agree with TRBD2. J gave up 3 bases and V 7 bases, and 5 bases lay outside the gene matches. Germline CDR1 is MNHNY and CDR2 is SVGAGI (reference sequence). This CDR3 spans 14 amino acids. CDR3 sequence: CASMAAGGYNEQFF. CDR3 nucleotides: TGTGCCAGCATGGCGGCGGGAGGCTACAATGAGCAGTTCTTC.

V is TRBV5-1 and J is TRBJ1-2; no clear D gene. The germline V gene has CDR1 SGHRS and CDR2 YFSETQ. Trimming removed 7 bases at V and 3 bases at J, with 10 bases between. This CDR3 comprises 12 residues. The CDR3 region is CASHADYYGYTF. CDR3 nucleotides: TGCGCCAGCCACGCGGACTACTATGGCTACACCTTC.

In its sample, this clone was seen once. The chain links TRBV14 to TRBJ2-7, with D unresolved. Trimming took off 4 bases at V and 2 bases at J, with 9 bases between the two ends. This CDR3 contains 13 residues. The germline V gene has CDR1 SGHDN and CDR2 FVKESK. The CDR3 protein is CASSPLRAYEQYF. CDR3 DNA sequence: TGTGCCAGCAGCCCACTACGGGCCTACGAGCAGTACTTC. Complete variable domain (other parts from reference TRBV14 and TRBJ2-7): EAGVTQFPSHSVIEKGQTVTLRCDPISGHDNLYWYRRVMGKEIKFLLHFVKESKQDESGMPNNRFLAERTGGTYSTLKVQPAELEDSGVYFCASSPLRAYEQYFGPGTRLTVT.

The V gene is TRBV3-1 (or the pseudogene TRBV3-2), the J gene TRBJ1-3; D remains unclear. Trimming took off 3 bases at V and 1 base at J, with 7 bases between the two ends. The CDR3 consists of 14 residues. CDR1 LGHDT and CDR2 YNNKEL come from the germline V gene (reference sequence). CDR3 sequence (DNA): TGTGCCAGCAGCCATCTTAATTCTGGAAACACCATATATTTT. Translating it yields CASSHLNSGNTIYF.

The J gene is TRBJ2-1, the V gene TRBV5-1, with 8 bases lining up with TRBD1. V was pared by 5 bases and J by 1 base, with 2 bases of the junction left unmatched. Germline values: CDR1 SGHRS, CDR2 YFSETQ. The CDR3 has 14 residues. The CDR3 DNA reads TGCGCCAGCAGATGGGACAGGTCCTACAATGAGCAGTTCTTC. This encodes CASRWDRSYNEQFF.

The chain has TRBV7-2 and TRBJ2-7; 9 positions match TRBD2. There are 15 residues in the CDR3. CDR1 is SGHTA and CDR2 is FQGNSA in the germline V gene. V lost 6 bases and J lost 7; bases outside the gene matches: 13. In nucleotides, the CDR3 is TGTGCCAGCAGTTTCCAAGCGGGAGGTTTTTTGGAGCAGTACTTC. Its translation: CASSFQAGGFLEQYF. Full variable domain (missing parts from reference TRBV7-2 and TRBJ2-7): GAGVSQSPSNKVTEKGKDVELRCDPISGHTALYWYRQSLGQGLEFLIYFQGNSAPDKSGLPSDRFSAERTGGSVSTLTIQRTQQEDSAVYLCASSFQAGGFLEQYFGPGTRLTVT.

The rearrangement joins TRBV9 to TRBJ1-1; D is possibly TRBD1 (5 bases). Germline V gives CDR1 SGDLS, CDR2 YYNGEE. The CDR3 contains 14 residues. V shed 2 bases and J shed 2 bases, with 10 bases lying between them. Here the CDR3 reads CASSVGHSNTEAFF. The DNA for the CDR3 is TGTGCCAGCAGCGTCGGACATTCAAACACTGAAGCTTTCTTT.

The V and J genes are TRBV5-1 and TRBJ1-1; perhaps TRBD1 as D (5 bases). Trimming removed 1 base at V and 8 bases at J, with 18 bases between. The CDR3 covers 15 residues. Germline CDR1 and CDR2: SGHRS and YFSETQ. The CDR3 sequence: CASSLTGKVQNEAFF. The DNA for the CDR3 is TGCGCCAGCAGCTTGACAGGTAAGGTACAGAACGAAGCTTTCTTT.

The CDR3 spells CASALTGVGSYEQYF. The CDR3 DNA follows: TGTGCCAGCGCCCTCACAGGGGTCGGCTCCTACGAGCAGTACTTC. The chain combines TRBV6-5 with TRBJ2-7, with TRBD1 matching over 7 bases. The CDR3 spans 15 residues. Looked up from germline, CDR1 is MNHEY and CDR2 is SVGAGI. V shed 8 bases and J 0 bases; nucleotides not matched to a gene: 10.